Following are 16 T cell receptor beta chains from one sample sequenced in a study of graft-versus-host responses after intestinal transplantation. Assay used: immunoSEQ multiplex PCR; TCRdb lists only in-frame clones, some missing. In the table there are just over 15,000 clones, about 67% of which are singletons. The starting material, graft tissue, was processed to release intraepithelial and lamina propria lymphocytes. This sample comprised ileum tissue, obtained 14 days after transplant. These receptors came from a human patient who received an intestinal transplant, so some T cells may come from the graft donor.

This clone was recorded a few times. CDR3 region: CASSVSAGGANEQFF. CDR3 coding DNA: TGTGCCAGCAGCGTATCCGCGGGAGGAGCGAATGAGCAGTTCTTC. The rearrangement uses TRBV9 and TRBJ2-1; 8 bases fit TRBD2. Germline values: CDR1 SGDLS, CDR2 YYNGEE. This CDR3 contains 15 residues. V shed 1 base, J shed 7 bases, and the junction held 7 bases outside the gene matches.

The chain carries TRBV5-4 and TRBJ2-3, with a tentative D call TRBD2 (7 bases). CDR1 is SGHNT and CDR2 is YYREEE in the germline V gene (reference sequence). CDR3 length: 15 residues. Trimming took off 4 bases at V and 4 bases at J, with 16 bases between the two ends. The CDR3 sequence: CASSTEGGAADTQYF. The CDR3 DNA follows: TGTGCCAGCAGCACCGAGGGGGGGGCCGCAGATACGCAGTATTTT.

This rearrangement joins TRBV19 to TRBJ1-6; D perhaps matches TRBD1 (6 bases). There are 14 residues in the CDR3. Trimming took 6 bases from V and 6 from J, leaving 12 bases between them. Germline values: CDR1 LNHDA, CDR2 SQIVND (reference sequence). For the CDR3, the DNA is TGTGCCAGTAGATCCACAGGGTTTAATTCACCCCTCCACTTT. Translating it yields CASRSTGFNSPLHF.

This chain links TRBV2 with TRBJ1-5; D unresolved. V was pared by 0 bases and J by 10 bases, with 10 bases between. CDR3 length equals 13 residues. Germline CDR1 SNHLY, CDR2 FYNNEI. CDR3 protein: CASSEANQLPQHF. The CDR3 bases are TGTGCCAGCAGTGAAGCAAACCAGCTACCCCAGCATTTT.

V gene TRBV7-2 combines with J gene TRBJ2-2; maybe TRBD2 (6 bases). V dropped 6 bases and J dropped 3 bases, with 17 bases sitting between them. CDR1 is SGHTA, CDR2 FQGNSA, per germline. This CDR3 is built from 16 residues. In nucleotides, the CDR3 is TGTGCCAGCAGTTCCCCCGGGACTGTTGACACCGGGGAGCTGTTTTTT. It codes for CASSSPGTVDTGELFF.

The rearrangement uses TRBV6-5 and TRBJ2-1, with TRBD2 matching over 8 bases. From germline, CDR1 is MNHEY and CDR2 SVGAGI. The CDR3 spans 14 residues. V was pared by 2 bases and J by 9 bases, with 6 bases of the junction left unmatched. The CDR3 reads CASSYGGRNGEQFF. CDR3 sequence (DNA): TGTGCCAGCAGTTACGGCGGGAGGAATGGTGAGCAGTTCTTC.

The chain has TRBV19 and TRBJ2-7; TRBD2 matches at 9 bases. The CDR3 is 15 residues long. The germline gives CDR1 LNHDA, CDR2 SQIVND (reference sequence). Trimming cost V 5 bases and J 2 bases; bases outside gene matches: 7. The CDR3 spells CASSLVAGGAYEQYF. The CDR3 nucleotides read TGTGCCAGTAGTTTAGTGGCGGGGGGGGCCTACGAGCAGTACTTC.

This chain joins TRBV19 and TRBJ2-7, with TRBD1 matching 8 bases. V shed 6 bases and J 3 bases; nucleotides not matched to a gene: 10. The germline V gene encodes CDR1 LNHDA and CDR2 SQIVND (reference sequence). The CDR3 is 15 residues long. The CDR3 DNA follows: TGTGCCAGTAGGACACAGGGGGGTGAAGGCTACGAGCAGTACTTC. It translates to CASRTQGGEGYEQYF.

The genes are TRBV2 and TRBJ2-1; 8 nucleotides align to TRBD1. Germline V gives CDR1 SNHLY, CDR2 FYNNEI. The junction had 1 base not matched to a gene; V was cut back by 3 bases and J by 6 bases. This CDR3 is 13 amino acids long. CDR3 sequence: CASSEDRVNEQFF. The CDR3 DNA sequence: TGTGCCAGCAGTGAGGACAGGGTCAATGAGCAGTTCTTC.

J is TRBJ2-3 and V is TRBV7-2; 11 bases match TRBD2. Losses at the gene ends were 1 base for V and 3 bases for J; bases not matched to a gene: 12. The germline CDR1 and CDR2 sequences are SGHTA and FQGNSA. The CDR3 length is 19 residues. CDR3 residues: CASSLEGGLAVWGTDTQYF. The CDR3 DNA is TGTGCCAGCAGCTTAGAGGGGGGACTAGCGGTCTGGGGAACAGATACGCAGTATTTT.

This clone has more than one count but fewer than ten. The genes are TRBV6-4 and TRBJ2-3; no firm D call. Germline assignment: CDR1 MRHNA and CDR2 SNTAGT. The CDR3 loop spans 14 amino acids. V dropped 5 bases and J dropped 7 bases, with 16 bases sitting between them. CDR3 residues: CASSYNFDAYTQYF. CDR3 DNA: TGTGCCAGCAGTTACAATTTCGATGCGTATACGCAGTATTTT.

The chain links TRBV19 to TRBJ1-2, with TRBD1 as a possible D gene (5 bases). V was cut by 3 bases and J by 4 bases, with 12 bases left in between. The CDR3 sequence is 14 residues long. Looked up from germline, CDR1 is LNHDA and CDR2 is SQIVND (reference sequence). The DNA of the CDR3 is TGTGCCAGTAGTATTCAAGGGGTCGGCTATGGCTACACCTTC. Translating gives CASSIQGVGYGYTF.

J is TRBJ1-6 and V is TRBV27; TRBD1 is a possible D gene (5 bases). CDR3 length: 15 residues. Germline V gives CDR1 MNHEY, CDR2 SMNVEV (reference sequence). Trimming removed 6 bases from V and 0 bases from J, with 9 bases in between. CDR3: CASRAGGSYNSPLHF. The CDR3 nucleotides are TGTGCCAGCAGGGCGGGGGGCTCCTATAATTCACCCCTCCACTTT.

This chain connects TRBV7-2 to TRBJ1-6, with 9 bases identical to TRBD1. Germline CDR1 is SGHTA and CDR2 is FQGNSA. V dropped 5 bases and J dropped 5; count of bases not matched to a gene: 1. The CDR3 is made up of 14 amino acids. The CDR3 sequence is CASSRDRDNSPLHF. CDR3 nucleotide sequence: TGTGCCAGCAGCCGGGACAGGGATAATTCACCCCTCCACTTT. The variable domain in full, completed from reference TRBV7-2 and TRBJ1-6, reads GAGVSQSPSNKVTEKGKDVELRCDPISGHTALYWYRQSLGQGLEFLIYFQGNSAPDKSGLPSDRFSAERTGGSVSTLTIQRTQQEDSAVYLCASSRDRDNSPLHFGNGTRLTVT.

This clone was detected only once. The V gene is TRBV29-1, the J gene TRBJ2-3; TRBD2 matches at 14 bases. After removal of 4 bases from V and 2 bases from J, the junction contained 2 bases not matched to a gene. The CDR3 is 15 residues long. In germline, CDR1 is SQVTM, CDR2 ANQGSEA. The CDR3 is CSVAGLAGDTDTQYF. CDR3 bases: TGCAGCGTTGCGGGACTAGCGGGGGACACAGATACGCAGTATTTT.

As for this clone: This sample includes further DNA sequences coding for the same CDR3. The chain links TRBV19 to TRBJ2-7; 9 bases line up with TRBD1. Germline V gene sequence: CDR1 LNHDA, CDR2 SQIVND (reference sequence). This CDR3 has 14 residues. V lost 3 bases, J lost 2 bases, and 2 bases stayed unmatched. The CDR3 nucleotides read TGTGCCAGTAGTATCCGGGACAGGGCCTACGAGCAGTACTTC. This encodes CASSIRDRAYEQYF.